One and the same sample provided the 6 T cell receptor beta chains below, sequenced in a study of T-cell memory formation after mild COVID-19. TCRdb fed the 5' RACE reads into MiXCR, producing one record per CDR3 protein. The sample carries about 350,000 distinct CDR3 sequences, 20% to 25% recorded once. Sequenced: PBMCs or a T cell subset sorted from them (not recorded which). The receptors here all came from a man aged 18-30 years who had mild COVID-19 (a few samples of this study predate the infection). Cell type and time point are not known.

The rearrangement uses TRBV5-1 and TRBJ2-7; D not certain. V dropped 1 base and J dropped 7 bases, with 21 bases sitting between them. The CDR3 has 16 amino acids. Germline loops: CDR1 SGHRS, CDR2 YFSETQ. The CDR3 reads CASSLLPDGPGGEQYF. The CDR3 DNA is TGCGCCAGCAGCTTGTTGCCAGACGGACCCGGTGGGGAGCAGTACTTC.

This clonotype has only a few counts. The V and J genes are TRBV6-5 and TRBJ1-4, with 7 bases that match TRBD1. The V gene's germline CDR1 is MNHEY and CDR2 SVGAGI. V lost 5 bases to trimming and J lost 4 bases; unmatched junction nucleotides: 4. The CDR3 length is 14 residues. The CDR3 here is CASSTQGYNEKLFF. The CDR3 DNA sequence: TGTGCCAGCAGTACACAGGGGTATAATGAAAAACTGTTTTTT.

This chain uses TRBV6-5 with TRBJ1-3; TRBD1 is a possible D gene (5 bases). Trimming removed 0 bases at V and 0 bases at J, with 9 bases between. The germline gives CDR1 MNHEY, CDR2 SVGAGI. The CDR3 totals 16 residues. CDR3 DNA: TGTGCCAGCAGTTACTCGGGACGGATCTCTGGAAACACCATATATTTT. Translated, it gives CASSYSGRISGNTIYF.

The chain couples TRBV30 to TRBJ2-5; TRBD1 matches 8 bases. V dropped 4 bases and J dropped 5; count of bases not matched to a gene: 3. CDR1 is GTSNPN and CDR2 is SVGIG in the germline V gene (reference sequence). The CDR3 sequence is 12 residues long. This chain's CDR3 is CAWTGGDETQYF. The DNA of the CDR3 is TGTGCCTGGACAGGGGGCGATGAGACCCAGTACTTC.

The genes are TRBV7-2 and TRBJ2-4, with D possibly being TRBD1 (6 bases). V lost 4 bases and J 6 bases, leaving 13 bases between the germline ends. This CDR3 is 14 amino acids long. Germline V gives CDR1 SGHTA, CDR2 FQGNSA. CDR3 sequence (DNA): TGTGCCAGCAGCTCCGGACAAGGGGGAAACATTCAGTACTTC. Translation: CASSSGQGGNIQYF.

The chain combines TRBV5-1 with TRBJ2-2; D possibly corresponds to TRBD1 (6 bases). The V gene lost 0 bases and the J gene lost 7 bases, with 13 bases spanning the gap. This CDR3 is built from 15 residues. The germline V gene encodes CDR1 SGHRS and CDR2 YFSETQ. The CDR3 sequence: CASSLVAQGNGELFF. The CDR3 coding sequence is TGCGCCAGCAGCTTGGTTGCCCAGGGGAACGGGGAGCTGTTTTTT.